The 19 T cell receptor beta chains below come from one sample, sequenced in a study of blood T cell repertoires in COVID-19. TCRdb's copy holds only in-frame clones and misses some; the assay was immunoSEQ multiplex PCR. In the table there are roughly 500,000 clones, around 87% of which are singletons. Material: PBMCs or T cells enriched from blood (not recorded which). The receptors were sampled from a woman between 40 and 55 years old who had recovered from COVID-19.

The chain combines TRBV6-5 with TRBJ1-6; 7 nucleotides agree with TRBD1. CDR1 and CDR2 (germline): MNHEY, SVGAGI. This CDR3 region has 15 residues. The J segment lost 4 bases and the V segment lost 4 bases, leaving 4 bases of the junction unmatched. The CDR3 region has the DNA TGTGCCAGCAGTTCGCCGGGACAGTATAATTCACCCCTCCACTTT. It is translated as CASSSPGQYNSPLHF.

This clone occurred once. The V call is TRBV5-8, the J call TRBJ2-1, with D perhaps matching TRBD1 (5 bases). Trimming removed 5 bases from V and 2 bases from J, with 14 bases in between. Germline-derived CDR1 and CDR2 are SGHTS and YDEGEE. The CDR3 spans 15 residues. The CDR3 loop is CASSYDRSTYNEQFF. The CDR3 DNA reads TGTGCCAGCAGTTATGACAGATCTACCTACAATGAGCAGTTCTTC.

This chain joins TRBV19 and TRBJ1-1, with D unresolved. The CDR3 contains 13 residues. Deletions cut 1 base from V and 5 bases from J, with 8 bases between. Germline CDR1 LNHDA, CDR2 SQIVND (reference sequence). The CDR3 is CASSIAPGTEAFF. The CDR3 DNA reads as TGTGCCAGTAGTATAGCGCCGGGGACTGAAGCTTTCTTT.

The V call is TRBV13, the J call TRBJ1-1; 7 bases match TRBD1. The CDR3 extends over 15 amino acids. The V segment lost 6 bases and the J segment 0 bases; nucleotides outside the gene matches: 7. The germline V gene encodes CDR1 PRHDT and CDR2 FYEKMQ (reference sequence). Here the CDR3 reads CASSSDRTMNTEAFF. The CDR3 DNA is TGTGCCAGCAGTTCGGACAGGACGATGAACACTGAAGCTTTCTTT.

This rearrangement joins TRBV6-2 or TRBV6-3 to TRBJ2-1; D possibly corresponds to TRBD1 (6 bases). V was cut by 4 bases and J by 6 bases, with 7 bases left in between. This CDR3 is built from 12 residues. Germline V gives CDR1 MNHEY, CDR2 SVGEGT. The DNA for the CDR3 is TGTGCCAGCAGTTCGACAGGCAATGAGCAGTTCTTC. Translating it yields CASSSTGNEQFF.

V gene TRBV6-2 or TRBV6-3 combines with J gene TRBJ1-6; D ambiguous. The CDR3 covers 14 residues. V was clipped by 2 bases and J by 4 bases, with 6 bases between them. The germline gives CDR1 MNHEY, CDR2 SVGEGT. CDR3 protein: CASSYRDYNSPLHF. CDR3 in DNA: TGTGCCAGCAGTTACCGGGATTATAATTCACCCCTCCACTTT.

This chain joins TRBV5-5 and TRBJ2-7, with 10 nucleotides matching TRBD2. V was pared by 5 bases and J by 2 bases, with 4 bases of the junction left unmatched. Germline CDR1 SGHKS, CDR2 YYEKEE (reference sequence). This CDR3 comprises 14 residues. The CDR3 loop is CASSSSGRAYEQYF. The DNA of the CDR3 is TGTGCCAGCAGTTCGAGCGGGAGGGCCTACGAGCAGTACTTC.

This clone was detected a few times. J is TRBJ1-1 and V is TRBV11-3; D gene uncertain. Germline V lookup: CDR1 SGHNT, CDR2 YENEEA. This CDR3 spans 14 amino acids. V shed 5 bases and J shed 1 base, with 11 bases lying between them. CDR3 loop: CASSPPTGNTEAFF. The CDR3 DNA reads TGTGCCAGCAGCCCTCCGACGGGGAACACTGAAGCTTTCTTT.

V is TRBV27 and J is TRBJ1-2; 11 nucleotides agree with TRBD1. V lost 6 bases to trimming and J lost 3 bases; unmatched junction nucleotides: 6. This CDR3 contains 15 residues. Looked up from germline, CDR1 is MNHEY and CDR2 is SMNVEV (reference sequence). This CDR3 reads CASRIGTGGDYGYTF. The CDR3 bases are TGTGCCAGCAGGATCGGGACAGGGGGGGACTATGGCTACACCTTC.

As DNA, the CDR3 is TGTGCCAGCAGCTCAGGACTAGCGGGAGGGTATGATGAGCAGTTCTTC. Its translation: CASSSGLAGGYDEQFF. The J gene is TRBJ2-1, the V gene TRBV11-2; TRBD2 matches 15 bases. This CDR3 is 16 amino acids long. The trim removed 4 bases at V and 8 bases at J, leaving 6 bases unmatched. The germline V gene encodes CDR1 SGHAT and CDR2 FQNNGV. The whole variable domain, filled in from reference TRBV11-2 and TRBJ2-1, reads EAGVAQSPRYKIIEKRQSVAFWCNPISGHATLYWYQQILGQGPKLLIQFQNNGVVDDSQLPKDRFSAERLKGVDSTLKIQPAKLEDSAVYLCASSSGLAGGYDEQFFGPGTRLTVL.

This clone is a singleton in its sample. The rearrangement links TRBV27 to TRBJ2-3; 8 bases fit TRBD1. The CDR3 loop spans 15 amino acids. Trimming at V came to 6 bases and at J to 3 bases, leaving 8 bases not matched to a gene. CDR1 and CDR2 from the germline V gene are MNHEY and SMNVEV (reference sequence). The CDR3 DNA reads TGTGCCAGCAGGGGGACAGGCGGGTTTACAGATACGCAGTATTTT. This translates into CASRGTGGFTDTQYF.

This clone was observed a single time. The gene calls are TRBV6-5 and TRBJ2-7, with no clear D. The V gene's germline CDR1 is MNHEY and CDR2 SVGAGI. This CDR3 has 14 residues. V was trimmed by 5 bases and J by 5 bases, leaving 16 bases between them. In DNA form, the CDR3 reads TGTGCCAGCAGTCCCCAGACACTCCACAACGAGCAGTACTTC. Its protein is CASSPQTLHNEQYF.

This chain joins TRBV4-3 and TRBJ2-7; D unclear. V lost 2 bases to trimming and J lost 2 bases, with 19 bases between them. The CDR3 is made up of 17 amino acids. Looked up from germline, CDR1 is LGHNA and CDR2 is YSLEER. CDR3 residues: CASSQLSVSRDPYEQYF. The CDR3 DNA is TGCGCCAGCAGCCAATTGTCCGTAAGTCGAGATCCCTACGAGCAGTACTTC.

The CDR3 sequence is CASIEGPYGYTF. CDR3 coding DNA: TGTGCCAGCATCGAGGGTCCGTATGGCTACACCTTC. The gene calls are TRBV6-5 and TRBJ1-2; D uncertain. Germline values: CDR1 MNHEY, CDR2 SVGAGI. V was trimmed by 7 bases and J by 5 bases, leaving 11 bases between them. CDR3 length: 12 amino acids.

The genes are TRBV9 and TRBJ2-1; TRBD2 might be the D (5 bases). The CDR3 extends over 14 amino acids. Germline V gives CDR1 SGDLS, CDR2 YYNGEE. V lost 1 base, J lost 5 bases, and 10 bases lay in between. The CDR3 here is CASSVTPSHNEQFF. In DNA form, the CDR3 reads TGTGCCAGCAGCGTAACACCTAGCCACAATGAGCAGTTCTTC.

This clone showed up just a few times. The chain carries TRBV7-9 and TRBJ1-5; D is ambiguous. Per the germline V gene, CDR1 is SEHNR and CDR2 is FQNEAQ (reference sequence). The CDR3 length is 15 residues. The germline V and J ends were trimmed by 1 base and 1 base, with 8 bases remaining between them. CDR3 nucleotide sequence: TGTGCCAGCAGCTTAGGGGAGGACAGCAATCAGCCCCAGCATTTT. Encoded protein: CASSLGEDSNQPQHF.

The chain joins TRBV6-6 to TRBJ1-5, with D possibly being TRBD1 (5 bases). Trimming left V 3 bases short and J 6 bases short, with 12 bases between. CDR1 is MNHNY, CDR2 SVGAGI, per germline (reference sequence). The CDR3 is 14 residues long. CDR3 in amino acids: CASSYTGWGQPQHF. The CDR3 DNA is TGTGCCAGCAGTTATACAGGTTGGGGTCAGCCCCAGCATTTT.

The chain has TRBV14 and TRBJ1-1; D possibly corresponds to TRBD1 (6 bases). CDR1 SGHDN and CDR2 FVKESK come from the germline V gene. V lost 3 bases to trimming and J lost 0 bases, with 11 bases between them. The CDR3 totals 15 residues. CDR3 residues: CASSHPDSMNTEAFF. In DNA form, the CDR3 reads TGTGCCAGCAGCCACCCGGACAGCATGAACACTGAAGCTTTCTTT.

This chain connects TRBV7-9 to TRBJ2-7, with D hard to call. Germline V gives CDR1 SEHNR, CDR2 FQNEAQ (reference sequence). V was pared by 5 bases and J by 3 bases, with 11 bases between. This CDR3 spans 13 amino acids. The CDR3 sequence: CASSGWAGYEQYF. For the CDR3, the DNA is TGTGCCAGCAGCGGATGGGCAGGCTACGAGCAGTACTTC.